This note documents a single TCR beta chain sequence. Trimming stripped 1 base from V and 5 bases from J, with 17 bases between. This CDR3 is 16 amino acids long. Germline V gene data show CDR1 as SGHTA and CDR2 as FQGNSA. This sample stems from a study of blood T cells in healthy people across ages. PCR was performed a second time for about 6 to 11 cycles using a sample-barcoded 5' primer and a J-beta primer mix. From the 5' RACE reads, TCRdb called clonotypes with MiXCR, one entry per CDR3 protein. In the table there are 800,000 or so distinct CDR3 sequences, about 25% of which are singletons. This sample also appeared in a second study, on T cells of mothers and their children.

The sequenced material came from blood. The chain uses TRBV7-2 and TRBJ1-1, with no clear D. This clonotype was sampled from a boy aged 5-17 years in good health. The CDR3 coding sequence is TGTGCCAGCAGCTTAGTCCCTAGGGAAGGATGGACTGAAGCTTTCTTT. Amino acid sequence: CASSLVPREGWTEAFF. The entire variable domain, with the rest obtained from reference TRBV7-2 and TRBJ1-1, is as follows: GAGVSQSPSNKVTEKGKDVELRCDPISGHTALYWYRQSLGQGLEFLIYFQGNSAPDKSGLPSDRFSAERTGGSVSTLTIQRTQQEDSAVYLCASSLVPREGWTEAFFGQGTRLTVV.